What follows are 32 T cell receptor beta chains derived from one specimen sequenced in a study of early T cells in non-severe SARS-CoV-2 infection (dated by TCRdb to the early 2020s). Preparation of the library involved 5' RACE. Sequencing relied on a NextSeq 500. Through fastp at Q25 and MiXCR, TCRdb rebuilt clones from the public reads, retaining in-frame beta chains. For every CDR3 protein sequence, its rows merge into one entry that carries the most common genes and DNA. The sample records some 91,000 distinct CDR3 sequences, 9.5% to 11% of which are singletons. Roughly 4.5% of the sample is taken by the ten largest. Specimen: whole blood, collected at baseline. The receptors were gathered from an adult who was a healthcare worker with PCR-confirmed SARS-CoV-2 infection or an uninfected control (not recorded which).

This rearrangement joins TRBV7-3 to TRBJ1-1; D possibly corresponds to TRBD1 (5 bases). The V gene's germline CDR1 is SGHTA and CDR2 FQGTGA. Deletions cut 5 bases from V and 1 base from J, with 8 bases between. This CDR3 spans 13 amino acids. CDR3 bases: TGTGCCAGCAGCCGTGACAGGAACACTGAAGCTTTCTTT. This translates into CASSRDRNTEAFF.

This clonotype appeared many times. This chain connects TRBV7-9 to TRBJ2-7, with a possible D match to TRBD2 (8 bases). Germline CDR1 SEHNR, CDR2 FQNEAQ (reference sequence). This CDR3 spans 16 amino acids. The V end was cut by 5 bases, the J end by 3 bases, with 20 bases between. CDR3 residues: CASSPAGGDRIYEQYF. The CDR3 DNA follows: TGTGCCAGCAGCCCAGCCGGGGGGGACAGAATCTACGAGCAGTACTTC. Together with reference TRBV7-9 and TRBJ2-7, the CDR3 gives the full variable domain: DTGVSQNPRHKITKRGQNVTFRCDPISEHNRLYWYRQTLGQGPEFLTYFQNEAQLEKSRLLSDRFSAERPKGSFSTLEIQRTEQGDSAMYLCASSPAGGDRIYEQYFGPGTRLTVT.

This clonotype was counted only a few times. V and J are TRBV10-1 and TRBJ2-1; D perhaps matches TRBD2 (6 bases). Trimming removed 9 bases at V and 0 bases at J, with 15 bases between. Germline CDR1 is WNHNN and CDR2 is SYGVQD (reference sequence). This CDR3 is 15 amino acids long. The CDR3 DNA sequence: TGCGCCAGTGGGTCAGACGGGAGCTCCTACAATGAGCAGTTCTTC. This codes for CASGSDGSSYNEQFF.

This clonotype was recorded at least ten times. The CDR3: CASSPRQGGSTDTQYF. DNA of the CDR3: TGTGCCAGCAGCCCCAGACAGGGAGGAAGCACAGATACGCAGTATTTT. V and J are TRBV11-2 and TRBJ2-3, with D tentatively TRBD1 (7 bases). The germline V gene encodes CDR1 SGHAT and CDR2 FQNNGV. V lost 5 bases to trimming and J lost 0 bases, with 15 bases between them. There are 16 residues in the CDR3. Based on the CDR3 plus reference TRBV11-2 and TRBJ2-3, the full variable domain is EAGVAQSPRYKIIEKRQSVAFWCNPISGHATLYWYQQILGQGPKLLIQFQNNGVVDDSQLPKDRFSAERLKGVDSTLKIQPAKLEDSAVYLCASSPRQGGSTDTQYFGPGTRLTVL.

This clonotype has more than one count but fewer than ten. V gene TRBV20-1 combines with J gene TRBJ1-1; the match to TRBD1 covers 7 bases. The CDR3 length is 13 residues. The germline V gene encodes CDR1 DFQATT and CDR2 SNEGSKA (reference sequence). J was trimmed by 4 bases and V by 3 bases; bases with no gene match: 5. The CDR3 sequence is CSASRQGVTEAFF. The CDR3 DNA follows: TGCAGTGCTAGTCGCCAGGGGGTCACTGAAGCTTTCTTT.

V gene TRBV7-3 combines with J gene TRBJ1-1; 9 nucleotides align to TRBD1. The CDR3 runs 14 residues. Germline V CDR1 and CDR2: SGHTA, FQGTGA. The V segment lost 5 bases and the J segment 3 bases; nucleotides outside the gene matches: 4. CDR3: CASSRQGGDTEAFF. CDR3 nucleotide sequence: TGTGCCAGCAGCCGACAGGGGGGTGACACTGAAGCTTTCTTT.

The rearrangement uses TRBV6-2 or TRBV6-3 and TRBJ1-1, with a weak D call TRBD1 (6 bases). Germline values: CDR1 MNHEY, CDR2 SVGEGT. V lost 10 bases and J lost 0, with 18 bases in between. The CDR3 sequence is 15 residues long. In DNA, the CDR3 is TGTGCCACCGAGGGGGGCTCGGGCATGAACACTGAAGCTTTCTTT. Translated, it gives CATEGGSGMNTEAFF.

The table lists this clonotype with many counts. V usage is TRBV2 and J usage is TRBJ2-7; D not resolved. V gave up 5 bases and J gave up 5 bases, with 19 bases separating them. CDR3 length: 15 residues. Germline V gene sequence: CDR1 SNHLY, CDR2 FYNNEI. CDR3 DNA sequence: TGTGCCAGCAGTCGCGGCGGATTCTCGGAGAACGAGCAGTACTTC. The encoded protein is CASSRGGFSENEQYF. Combining the CDR3 with reference TRBV2 and TRBJ2-7 gives the whole variable domain EPEVTQTPSHQVTQMGQEVILRCVPISNHLYFYWYRQILGQKVEFLVSFYNNEISEKSEIFDDQFSVERPDGSNFTLKIRSTKLEDSAMYFCASSRGGFSENEQYFGPGTRLTVT.

This clonotype was picked up many times. This chain uses TRBV19 with TRBJ2-7; D is ambiguous. The germline V gene encodes CDR1 LNHDA and CDR2 SQIVND (reference sequence). The CDR3 extends over 14 amino acids. Trimming removed 4 bases from V and 0 bases from J, with 10 bases in between. CDR3 sequence: CASSTGPFSYEQYF. The DNA for the CDR3 is TGTGCCAGTAGTACAGGACCCTTCTCCTACGAGCAGTACTTC.

This clonotype was observed many times. This chain uses TRBV20-1 with TRBJ2-3; D is unresolved. Germline V gene data show CDR1 as DFQATT and CDR2 as SNEGSKA (reference sequence). Trimming shortened V by 0 bases and J by 2 bases, and 9 bases separated the two germline ends. This CDR3 is 14 amino acids long. CDR3: CSARDPAPTDTQYF. In DNA form, the CDR3 reads TGCAGTGCTAGAGATCCGGCGCCCACAGATACGCAGTATTTT.

Ten or more counts support this clonotype. This chain uses TRBV3-1 with TRBJ2-3; D is possibly TRBD2 (5 bases). The germline V gene has CDR1 LGHDT and CDR2 YNNKEL (reference sequence). This CDR3 is 13 amino acids long. Trimming shortened V by 7 bases and J by 3 bases, and 11 bases separated the two germline ends. The CDR3 DNA reads as TGTGCCAGCACGGACTCGGGGACAGATACGCAGTATTTT. Protein sequence: CASTDSGTDTQYF.

The V call is TRBV6-5, the J call TRBJ2-7; 10 bases match TRBD2. This CDR3 region has 14 residues. Per germline, CDR1 MNHEY and CDR2 SVGAGI. J lost 6 bases, V lost 1 base, and 3 bases had no gene match. CDR3 protein: CASSYLQREGEQYF. CDR3 nucleotide sequence: TGTGCCAGCAGTTACTTGCAGCGGGAGGGCGAGCAGTACTTC.

There are many counts of this clonotype. The chain is built from TRBV5-1 and TRBJ2-5; D not resolved. V was cut by 0 bases and J by 1 base, with 7 bases left in between. CDR3 length: 14 residues. The V gene's germline CDR1 is SGHRS and CDR2 YFSETQ. CDR3 protein: CASSLVGFQETQYF. The CDR3 DNA reads TGCGCCAGCAGCTTGGTGGGGTTCCAAGAGACCCAGTACTTC.

In this sample, this clonotype turned up a few times. This chain links TRBV6-6 with TRBJ1-2; 11 bases match TRBD1. Germline CDR1 and CDR2: MNHNY and SVGAGI (reference sequence). With 6 bases clipped from V and 4 bases from J, the junction kept 10 bases outside the gene matches. CDR3 length: 16 amino acids. CDR3 DNA sequence: TGTGCCAGCAGCCTCCTTTCCGGGACAGGGGGCTATGGCTACACCTTC. This translates into CASSLLSGTGGYGYTF.

There are many counts of this clonotype. The gene calls are TRBV6-5 and TRBJ2-6; 7 positions match TRBD1. The V segment lost 4 bases and the J segment 3 bases; nucleotides outside the gene matches: 3. In germline, CDR1 is MNHEY, CDR2 SVGAGI. This CDR3 contains 15 residues. The CDR3 DNA sequence: TGTGCCAGCAGTTCGGGACAGCTTGGGGCCAACGTCCTGACTTTC. Translating it yields CASSSGQLGANVLTF.

J is TRBJ1-1 and V is TRBV3-1; perhaps TRBD1 as D (6 bases). V was shortened by 2 bases and J by 8 bases, with 18 bases between the two germline ends. Germline V gene sequence: CDR1 LGHDT, CDR2 YNNKEL (reference sequence). CDR3 length: 15 amino acids. The CDR3 region is CASSQLGGARTEAFF. The CDR3 nucleotides read TGTGCCAGCAGCCAATTAGGGGGGGCGCGTACCGAAGCTTTCTTT. Looking up the rest from reference TRBV3-1 and TRBJ1-1 gives the full variable domain: DTAVSQTPKYLVTQMGNDKSIKCEQNLGHDTMYWYKQDSKKFLKIMFSYNNKELIINETVPNRFSPKSPDKAHLNLHINSLELGDSAVYFCASSQLGGARTEAFFGQGTRLTVV.

This clonotype has ten or more counts. The genes are TRBV29-1 and TRBJ2-3; D remains ambiguous. Germline values: CDR1 SQVTM, CDR2 ANQGSEA. The CDR3 sequence is 13 residues long. Trimming removed 0 bases from V and 2 bases from J, with 6 bases in between. This CDR3 is CSVEDGNTDTQYF. The CDR3 region has the DNA TGCAGCGTTGAAGATGGGAACACAGATACGCAGTATTTT.

This clonotype was picked up a small number of times. CDR3 nucleotides: TGTGCCAGCAGCCAAGATCTGGATGTGATGTTCTCCACTGAAGCTTTCTTT. Encoded protein: CASSQDLDVMFSTEAFF. J is TRBJ1-1 and V is TRBV4-2, with D uncertain. Trimming took off 0 bases at V and 4 bases at J, with 18 bases between the two ends. The length of the CDR3 is 17 residues. CDR1 LGHNA and CDR2 YNFKEQ come from the germline V gene.

This clonotype was counted many times. This sequence joins TRBV21-1 and TRBJ1-1. TRBV21-1 is an annotated pseudogene. CDR3 length: 14 amino acids. CDR3 residues: CASSKGEAYRRAFF. CDR3 sequence (DNA): TGTGCCAGCAGCAAAGGGGAGGCCTACCGGCGGGCTTTCTTT.

This clonotype was detected many times. The J gene is TRBJ2-1, the V gene TRBV14; 7 bases line up with TRBD1. The germline CDR1 and CDR2 sequences are SGHDN and FVKESK. V dropped 2 bases and J dropped 13; count of bases not matched to a gene: 8. The CDR3 consists of 13 residues. CDR3 sequence: CASSQSRDSPQFF. Written as DNA, the CDR3 is TGTGCCAGCAGCCAAAGTCGGGACAGTCCTCAGTTCTTC.

CDR3: CASSLINEQFF. CDR3 sequence (DNA): TGTGCCAGCAGCCTCATAAATGAGCAGTTCTTC. This rearrangement joins TRBV7-9 to TRBJ2-1; D call uncertain. The CDR3 has 11 amino acids. The ends were cut back, 5 bases at V and 7 bases at J, with 6 bases in the middle. Germline assignment: CDR1 SEHNR and CDR2 FQNEAQ (reference sequence).

There are a few counts of this clonotype. The chain employs TRBV28 and TRBJ2-3, with 7 positions matching TRBD2. CDR1 and CDR2 from the germline V gene are MDHEN and SYDVKM. The CDR3 is 22 amino acids. V gave up 4 bases and J gave up 1 base; unmatched junction bases: 26. In DNA form, the CDR3 reads TGTGCCAGCAGTTCCGCCCCCGGACTTGCGGGAGATACCACACAGCGCACAGATACGCAGTATTTT. It encodes CASSSAPGLAGDTTQRTDTQYF.

This clonotype was recorded a few times. The chain is built from TRBV7-9 and TRBJ2-7; the D is unclear. The CDR3 length is 12 residues. V shed 2 bases and J shed 3 bases, with 5 bases lying between them. From germline, CDR1 is SEHNR and CDR2 FQNEAQ (reference sequence). For the CDR3, the DNA is TGTGCCAGCAGCTTACAGGTCTACGAGCAGTACTTC. This encodes CASSLQVYEQYF.

This clonotype was detected many times. The V gene is TRBV5-4, the J gene TRBJ2-3; D is possibly TRBD2 (6 bases). CDR1 is SGHNT and CDR2 is YYREEE in the germline V gene (reference sequence). The CDR3 spans 16 residues. Trimming stripped 0 bases from V and 5 bases from J, with 16 bases between. The CDR3 spells CASSLVRDFGKDTQYF. The CDR3 DNA is TGTGCCAGCAGCTTGGTGCGGGACTTCGGCAAAGATACGCAGTATTTT. The full variable domain, its missing parts supplied by reference TRBV5-4 and TRBJ2-3, is ETGVTQSPTHLIKTRGQQVTLRCSSQSGHNTVSWYQQALGQGPQFIFQYYREEENGRGNFPPRFSGLQFPNYSSELNVNALELDDSALYLCASSLVRDFGKDTQYFGPGTRLTVL.

This clonotype was recorded a few times. V usage is TRBV11-2 and J usage is TRBJ2-2; D ambiguous. The V gene's germline CDR1 is SGHAT and CDR2 FQNNGV. Deletions cut 3 bases from V and 4 bases from J, with 9 bases between. CDR3 length: 14 amino acids. The CDR3 nucleotides read TGTGCCAGCAGCTTCTTGAGGCGCACCGGGGAGCTGTTTTTT. Its protein product is CASSFLRRTGELFF.

This clonotype came up a few times. V and J are TRBV7-9 and TRBJ1-1, with D possibly matching TRBD1 (5 bases). The CDR3 is made up of 11 amino acids. Trimming stripped 4 bases from V and 8 bases from J, with 8 bases between. The V gene's germline CDR1 is SEHNR and CDR2 FQNEAQ (reference sequence). The CDR3 coding sequence is TGTGCCAGCAGCTACCAGGGAGAAGCTTTCTTT. This sequence encodes CASSYQGEAFF.

This clonotype was seen many times. The gene calls are TRBV11-2 and TRBJ2-1; D gene uncertain. The germline V gene has CDR1 SGHAT and CDR2 FQNNGV. V lost 5 bases, J lost 4 bases, and 15 bases lay in between. The CDR3 extends over 15 amino acids. The CDR3 DNA is TGTGCCAGCAGCCCCCGGTTCCCATCTTACAATGAGCAGTTCTTC. Translated, it gives CASSPRFPSYNEQFF.

The chain couples TRBV29-1 to TRBJ1-3; D remains ambiguous. Trimming removed 0 bases at V and 0 bases at J, with 6 bases between. Germline assignment: CDR1 SQVTM and CDR2 ANQGSEA. The CDR3 runs 14 residues. The CDR3, as DNA: TGCAGCGTTGAAGAACGGACCTCTGGAAACACCATATATTTT. Its translation is CSVEERTSGNTIYF.

The rearrangement links TRBV6-6 to TRBJ2-7, with 7 bases that match TRBD2. CDR1 is MNHNY and CDR2 is SVGAGI in the germline V gene (reference sequence). The CDR3 is 13 residues long. The V segment lost 6 bases and the J segment 3 bases; nucleotides outside the gene matches: 5. The CDR3 DNA is TGTGCCAGCAGCTCCAGCGGGAACTACGAGCAGTACTTC. Translated, it gives CASSSSGNYEQYF.

The V gene is TRBV7-6, the J gene TRBJ2-7; D unclear. Germline-derived CDR1 and CDR2 are SGHVS and FNYEAQ. The CDR3 extends over 12 amino acids. V lost 2 bases and J 7 bases, leaving 9 bases between the germline ends. CDR3 in amino acids: CASSLSDMEQYF. CDR3 coding DNA: TGTGCCAGCAGCTTATCAGATATGGAGCAGTACTTC.

The J gene is TRBJ2-7, the V gene TRBV10-3; tentatively, D is TRBD1 or TRBD2 (7 bases each). Germline V gene lookup returns CDR1 ENHRY and CDR2 SYGVKD. The CDR3 covers 14 residues. V lost 8 bases and J lost 2, with 16 bases in between. CDR3: CAIAPGGGPYEQYF. The CDR3 DNA follows: TGTGCCATCGCCCCAGGGGGGGGCCCCTACGAGCAGTACTTC.

This clonotype showed up many times. V and J are TRBV27 and TRBJ2-3; 8 bases map to TRBD1. Germline V CDR1 and CDR2: MNHEY, SMNVEV (reference sequence). The V segment lost 5 bases and the J segment 1 base; nucleotides outside the gene matches: 2. The CDR3 runs to 14 residues. DNA for the CDR3: TGTGCCAGCAGTCCGGGACAGGGCACAGATACGCAGTATTTT. This codes for CASSPGQGTDTQYF.